One and the same sample provided the 32 T cell receptor beta chains below, sequenced in a study of early T cells in non-severe SARS-CoV-2 infection. TCRdb redid the calling of the 5' RACE reads with MiXCR, one entry per CDR3 protein. The repertoire holds 50,000 to 60,000 distinct CDR3 sequences, with 9.3% as singletons. The sequenced sample consisted of whole blood. The receptors here all came from an adult who was a healthcare worker with PCR-confirmed SARS-CoV-2 infection or an uninfected control (not recorded which).

This clonotype came up many times. This rearrangement joins TRBV3-1 to TRBJ2-7; D perhaps matches TRBD2 (5 bases). The ends were cut back, 1 base at V and 4 bases at J, with 5 bases in the middle. Germline lookup yields CDR1 LGHDT and CDR2 YNNKEL (reference sequence). This CDR3 has 12 residues. Here the CDR3 reads CASSQGGYEQYF. Here the CDR3 DNA reads TGTGCCAGCAGCCAAGGAGGGTACGAGCAGTACTTC.

The chain recombines TRBV3-1 with TRBJ1-1; 9 nucleotides line up with TRBD1. The CDR3 covers 15 residues. V lost 2 bases, J lost 3 bases, and 4 bases stayed unmatched. CDR1 is LGHDT and CDR2 is YNNKEL in the germline V gene (reference sequence). The DNA for the CDR3 is TGTGCCAGCAGCCAATGGGGGGACAGGGACACTGAAGCTTTCTTT. It codes for CASSQWGDRDTEAFF.

This clonotype was observed a few times. The CDR3 nucleotides are TGTGCCAGCAGCCTCCGGGCAAAAGAGACCCAGTACTTC. Residues: CASSLRAKETQYF. The chain couples TRBV5-4 to TRBJ2-5, with D unclear. CDR3 size: 13 residues. V was shortened by 4 bases and J by 3 bases, with 10 bases between the two germline ends. Germline-derived CDR1 and CDR2 are SGHNT and YYREEE (reference sequence).

This clonotype was detected many times. The chain joins TRBV6-2 or TRBV6-3 to TRBJ2-5; 8 bases are a match to TRBD1. V trimming: 6 bases; J trimming: 3 bases; junction bases outside the gene matches: 6. CDR1 is MNHEY, CDR2 SVGEGT, per germline. This CDR3 spans 14 amino acids. In DNA form, the CDR3 reads TGTGCCAGCAGGACGAACAGGGGGGAAGAGACCCAGTACTTC. It codes for CASRTNRGEETQYF.

This clonotype has at least ten counts. The chain uses TRBV18 and TRBJ1-2; 9 bases line up with TRBD1. The trim removed 2 bases at V and 6 bases at J, leaving 1 base unmatched. Germline-derived CDR1 and CDR2 are KGHSH and LQKENI. CDR3 size: 13 residues. The CDR3 is CASSPRTGDGYTF. CDR3 nucleotides: TGTGCCAGCTCACCAAGGACAGGGGATGGCTACACCTTC.

This clonotype was recorded a few times. This chain links TRBV15 with TRBJ2-7; the D is unclear. Germline CDR1 LNHNV, CDR2 YYDKDF (reference sequence). The CDR3 covers 13 residues. The V gene lost 0 bases and the J gene lost 3 bases, with 6 bases spanning the gap. CDR3 in amino acids: CATSREAGYEQYF. The CDR3 region has the DNA TGTGCCACCAGCAGAGAGGCAGGCTACGAGCAGTACTTC.

The J gene is TRBJ1-1, the V gene TRBV3-1; D gene ambiguous. The germline V gene encodes CDR1 LGHDT and CDR2 YNNKEL (reference sequence). This CDR3 has 13 amino acids. Trimming removed 1 base at V and 4 bases at J, with 7 bases between. CDR3: CASSQVLTTEAFF. Here the CDR3 DNA reads TGTGCCAGCAGCCAAGTCCTGACCACTGAAGCTTTCTTT.

This clonotype is classed as medium-sized (0.01 to 0.1%). This chain joins TRBV6-4 and TRBJ2-1; 10 nucleotides line up with TRBD2. Germline assignment: CDR1 MRHNA and CDR2 SNTAGT. V was pared by 2 bases and J by 9 bases, with 7 bases of the junction left unmatched. This CDR3 comprises 15 residues. This chain's CDR3 is CASSDRSGGAGEQFF. Here the CDR3 DNA reads TGTGCCAGCAGTGACAGAAGCGGGGGGGCAGGTGAGCAGTTCTTC.

This chain connects TRBV30 to TRBJ1-2; TRBD1 matches at 8 bases. V trimming: 5 bases; J trimming: 8 bases; junction bases outside the gene matches: 10. Germline V gives CDR1 GTSNPN, CDR2 SVGIG (reference sequence). The CDR3 is 13 amino acids. The CDR3 DNA is TGTGCCTGGGCCAGGGGGCGCGCGACCGGCTACACCTTC. Translated: CAWARGRATGYTF.

There are many counts of this clonotype. The chain uses TRBV30 and TRBJ2-7; TRBD2 might be the D (6 bases). Germline CDR1 is GTSNPN and CDR2 is SVGIG (reference sequence). The V and J ends lost 2 bases and 3 bases respectively, with 8 bases between them. This CDR3 is built from 12 residues. The CDR3 DNA reads as TGTGCCTGGAGTCGGGGGTTCTACGAGCAGTACTTC. Its protein is CAWSRGFYEQYF.

The chain is built from TRBV28 and TRBJ2-5; D call uncertain. CDR1 is MDHEN, CDR2 SYDVKM, per germline. The germline V and J ends were trimmed by 6 bases and 4 bases, with 6 bases remaining between them. The CDR3 spans 11 residues. The CDR3 sequence: CASSSIETQYF. The DNA of the CDR3 is TGTGCCAGCAGCTCGATAGAGACCCAGTACTTC.

Concerning this clonotype: One end of the junction is discordant with germline, which a read error may explain. The V gene is TRBV2, the J gene TRBJ2-4, with no clear D. Germline CDR1 reads SNHLY; CDR2 reads FYNNEI. CDR3 length equals 14 residues. The CDR3 sequence is CASTEEAQKNIQYF. Here the CDR3 DNA reads TGTGCCAGCACTGAAGAGGCGCAAAAAAACATTCAGTACTTC.

This clonotype turned up a few times. The chain recombines TRBV2 with TRBJ2-7, with D perhaps given as TRBD1 or TRBD2 (5 bases each). The germline V and J ends were trimmed by 6 bases and 3 bases, with 12 bases remaining between them. The germline CDR1 and CDR2 sequences are SNHLY and FYNNEI. The CDR3 totals 13 residues. Here the CDR3 reads CASSPGLVYEQYF. The CDR3 bases are TGTGCCAGCAGCCCGGGGCTAGTCTACGAGCAGTACTTC.

This rearrangement joins TRBV7-9 to TRBJ1-2; no firm D call. Germline V gene lookup returns CDR1 SEHNR and CDR2 FQNEAQ (reference sequence). The CDR3 totals 14 residues. The V end lost 5 bases, the J end lost 1 base, and 11 bases lay between the germline ends. For the CDR3, the DNA is TGTGCCAGCAGCCTGAGGGCGGGTAACTATGGCTACACCTTC. It encodes CASSLRAGNYGYTF. The full variable domain, completed using reference TRBV7-9 and TRBJ1-2, is DTGVSQNPRHKITKRGQNVTFRCDPISEHNRLYWYRQTLGQGPEFLTYFQNEAQLEKSRLLSDRFSAERPKGSFSTLEIQRTEQGDSAMYLCASSLRAGNYGYTFGSGTRLTVV.

This clonotype was found a few times. This rearrangement joins TRBV9 to TRBJ1-4; D is ambiguous. The CDR3 is 13 amino acids. Germline assignment: CDR1 SGDLS and CDR2 YYNGEE. V gave up 4 bases and J gave up 0 bases, with 4 bases separating them. CDR3 nucleotides: TGTGCCAGCAGCCGAGCAACTAATGAAAAACTGTTTTTT. It codes for CASSRATNEKLFF.

There are many counts of this clonotype. The chain employs TRBV4-2 and TRBJ2-7, with D possibly matching TRBD1 (6 bases). Trimming removed 2 bases from V and 6 bases from J, with 14 bases in between. The V gene's germline CDR1 is LGHNA and CDR2 YNFKEQ. This CDR3 contains 14 residues. The CDR3 DNA reads TGTGCCAGCAGCCAACCGCCCCAAGGGGGCGAGCAGTACTTC. Residues: CASSQPPQGGEQYF.

This chain joins TRBV12-3 or TRBV12-4 and TRBJ1-1; 10 positions agree with TRBD1. The length of the CDR3 is 17 residues. V lost 5 bases and J lost 3; bases outside the gene matches: 12. CDR3 nucleotide sequence: TGTGCCAGCAGTATATGGGACAGGGGATACAGGGACACTGAAGCTTTCTTT. Its protein product is CASSIWDRGYRDTEAFF.

The J gene is TRBJ2-3, the V gene TRBV2; D could derive from TRBD1 or TRBD2 (6 bases each). The germline gives CDR1 SNHLY, CDR2 FYNNEI. V dropped 4 bases and J dropped 6 bases, with 8 bases sitting between them. The CDR3 totals 12 residues. CDR3 bases: TGTGCCAGCAGTGTGGGGGGCGATACGCAGTATTTT. It specifies CASSVGGDTQYF.

This clonotype was seen a few times. The chain carries TRBV3-1 and TRBJ2-2, with D unclear. Trimming took off 4 bases at V and 4 bases at J, with 10 bases between the two ends. Germline lookup yields CDR1 LGHDT and CDR2 YNNKEL (reference sequence). This CDR3 contains 14 residues. The CDR3 DNA is TGTGCCAGCAGCCCTCCGTTGATCACCGGGGAGCTGTTTTTT. It encodes CASSPPLITGELFF.

The rearrangement uses TRBV6-6 and TRBJ2-5, with D possibly being TRBD2 (6 bases). The germline V gene has CDR1 MNHNY and CDR2 SVGAGI (reference sequence). CDR3 size: 13 residues. V gave up 11 bases and J gave up 5 bases, with 18 bases separating them. This CDR3 is CAAGGTSFETQYF. The CDR3 region has the DNA TGTGCCGCCGGCGGTACTAGCTTTGAGACCCAGTACTTC.

This clonotype showed up just a few times. This chain links TRBV21-1 with TRBJ2-1; the table's D gene call, TRBD1, was not cross checked with the DNA. TRBV21-1 is a pseudogene locus. The CDR3 loop spans 15 amino acids. CDR3 DNA sequence: TGTGCCAGCAGCTCGAGGGACAGGGAGGGGAATGAGCAGTTCTTC. Translating it yields CASSSRDREGNEQFF.

This chain links TRBV5-1 with TRBJ2-2, with D maybe TRBD2 (5 bases). The V gene lost 1 base and the J gene lost 5 bases, with 15 bases spanning the gap. Germline V gene sequence: CDR1 SGHRS, CDR2 YFSETQ. This CDR3 has 16 amino acids. The CDR3 DNA follows: TGCGCCAGCAGCTTGAGTGGGCTAGCAGCAACCGGGGAGCTGTTTTTT. This gives the protein CASSLSGLAATGELFF.

This clonotype was detected only a few times. This chain links TRBV9 with TRBJ1-3; D gene unclear. This CDR3 has 13 amino acids. V gave up 2 bases and J gave up 4 bases, with 7 bases separating them. Germline V gene lookup returns CDR1 SGDLS and CDR2 YYNGEE. CDR3 sequence (DNA): TGTGCCAGCAGCGTCAGGTCGGGAAACACCATATATTTT. It translates to CASSVRSGNTIYF.

This clonotype was picked up a small number of times. Sequence at one end of the junction differs from germline and may be a read error. The chain is built from TRBV12-3 or TRBV12-4 and TRBJ2-7; TRBD2 aligns across 11 bases. The CDR3 is made up of 14 amino acids. CDR3 sequence (DNA): TGTGCCAGCAGTCTAGCGGGGGGAATCTACGAGCAGTACTTC. It encodes CASSLAGGIYEQYF.

This clonotype was detected only a few times. V usage is TRBV12-3 or TRBV12-4 and J usage is TRBJ2-5; tentative D call: TRBD1 (5 bases). The V end was cut by 5 bases, the J end by 0 bases, with 10 bases between. CDR3 length: 14 residues. The CDR3 is CASSQGQYQETQYF. The CDR3 nucleotides are TGTGCCAGCAGTCAGGGCCAGTACCAAGAGACCCAGTACTTC.

The rearrangement joins TRBV24-1 to TRBJ2-1; D not certain. With 0 bases removed from V and 7 bases from J, the gap between germline ends came to 0 bases. This CDR3 has 11 amino acids. CDR1 and CDR2 (germline): KGHDR, SFDVKD. The CDR3 loop reads CATSDLNEQFF. The CDR3 DNA reads TGTGCCACCAGTGATTTGAATGAGCAGTTCTTC.

The gene calls are TRBV9 and TRBJ2-1, with 10 bases fitting TRBD2. With V trimmed by 2 bases and J by 4 bases, 3 bases remained unmatched. The CDR3 consists of 15 residues. Germline V gives CDR1 SGDLS, CDR2 YYNGEE. Here the CDR3 reads CASSVTSGDYNEQFF. For the CDR3, the DNA is TGTGCCAGCAGCGTTACTAGCGGGGATTACAATGAGCAGTTCTTC.

This clonotype has a count of ten or more. The rearrangement joins TRBV14 to TRBJ1-5; D unclear. Trimming cost V 4 bases and J 5 bases, with 15 bases left between them. CDR1 is SGHDN and CDR2 is FVKESK in the germline V gene. This CDR3 region has 15 residues. The CDR3 DNA sequence: TGTGCCAGCAGCCTAAATGAGGAACGCGATCAGCCCCAGCATTTT. Translation: CASSLNEERDQPQHF.

This clonotype has at least ten counts. The V call is TRBV18, the J call TRBJ2-1, with 11 bases matching TRBD2. CDR3 length: 15 residues. Germline CDR1 is KGHSH and CDR2 is LQKENI. V lost 2 bases and J lost 4; bases outside the gene matches: 1. The CDR3 DNA is TGTGCCAGCTCACCATCTAGCGGGGGGTACAATGAGCAGTTCTTC. It is translated as CASSPSSGGYNEQFF.

Many counts were recorded for this clonotype. V gene TRBV6-1 combines with J gene TRBJ2-3; 9 bases agree with TRBD2. With 5 bases clipped from V and 1 base from J, the junction kept 4 bases outside the gene matches. The CDR3 sequence is 15 residues long. Germline V gene data show CDR1 as MNHNS and CDR2 as SASEGT. The CDR3 sequence: CASSPGLARTDTQYF. The CDR3 region has the DNA TGTGCCAGCAGTCCGGGACTAGCCCGCACAGATACGCAGTATTTT.

There are a few counts of this clonotype. V and J are TRBV7-2 and TRBJ2-2; D is uncertain. CDR1 is SGHTA and CDR2 is FQGNSA in the germline V gene. This CDR3 comprises 16 residues. Trimming stripped 1 base from V and 0 bases from J, with 9 bases between. The CDR3 spells CASSLGTLSNTGELFF. The CDR3 DNA reads TGTGCCAGCAGCTTAGGGACGCTCTCGAACACCGGGGAGCTGTTTTTT. The full variable domain, its missing parts supplied by reference TRBV7-2 and TRBJ2-2, is GAGVSQSPSNKVTEKGKDVELRCDPISGHTALYWYRQSLGQGLEFLIYFQGNSAPDKSGLPSDRFSAERTGGSVSTLTIQRTQQEDSAVYLCASSLGTLSNTGELFFGEGSRLTVL.

This clonotype was counted at least ten times. The gene calls are TRBV20-1 and TRBJ2-2; D perhaps matches TRBD1 (6 bases). Germline V gives CDR1 DFQATT, CDR2 SNEGSKA (reference sequence). V was shortened by 4 bases and J by 2 bases, with 8 bases between the two germline ends. This CDR3 comprises 13 residues. The CDR3 DNA reads TGCAGTGCTAAAGGGGGAAACACCGGGGAGCTGTTTTTT. The encoded protein is CSAKGGNTGELFF.